These 12 T cell receptor beta chains share one sample of origin, sequenced in a study of response to subunit inactivated influenza vaccine. TCRdb re-called the RT-PCR reads through MiXCR, storing one row per CDR3 protein. The table records a few hundred thousand distinct CDR3 sequences, 20% to 25% of them present only once. The sequencing used PBMCs from blood, collected about 20 months after vaccination. These receptors were obtained from a man aged 50-75 years who received an inactivated influenza vaccine.

This clonotype has only a few counts. The CDR3, as DNA: TGTGCCAGCAGCAAATGGGGGGGCAGGCGACGTAACTATGGCTACACCTTC. As protein: CASSKWGGRRRNYGYTF. This rearrangement joins TRBV21-1 to TRBJ1-2; no check of the table's D call, TRBD1, against the DNA was made. TRBV21-1 is a documented pseudogene. The CDR3 is 17 residues long.

V and J are TRBV5-1 and TRBJ1-1; a weak D match, TRBD1 (6 bases). V was trimmed by 3 bases and J by 2 bases, leaving 11 bases between them. There are 14 residues in the CDR3. Per the germline V gene, CDR1 is SGHRS and CDR2 is YFSETQ. The CDR3 sequence is CASSSEGGNTEAFF. The CDR3 nucleotides read TGCGCCAGCAGCTCTGAAGGGGGAAACACTGAAGCTTTCTTT. Using reference TRBV5-1 and TRBJ1-1 for the parts outside the CDR3, the full variable domain is KAGVTQTPRYLIKTRGQQVTLSCSPISGHRSVSWYQQTPGQGLQFLFEYFSETQRNKGNFPGRFSGRQFSNSRSEMNVSTLELGDSALYLCASSSEGGNTEAFFGQGTRLTVV.

This clonotype was observed a few times. The V gene is TRBV6-1, the J gene TRBJ1-1, with D hard to call. Germline lookup yields CDR1 MNHNS and CDR2 SASEGT. This CDR3 spans 15 amino acids. With 6 bases removed from V and 5 bases from J, the gap between germline ends came to 19 bases. CDR3 loop: CASSPMGAGLTEAFF. CDR3 DNA sequence: TGTGCCAGCAGCCCAATGGGCGCCGGTCTTACTGAAGCTTTCTTT.

Concerning this clonotype itself: The CDR3 end shows no conserved phenylalanine or tryptophan, and so a read error is likely. This chain links TRBV20-1 with TRBJ1-1; no clear D gene. The CDR3 has 13 amino acids. V gave up 3 bases and J gave up 5 bases, with 13 bases separating them. Germline V gene data show CDR1 as DFQATT and CDR2 as SNEGSKA (reference sequence). This chain's CDR3 is CSASQRASTEAFC. CDR3 bases: TGCAGTGCTAGCCAGAGGGCGTCTACTGAAGCTTTCTGT.

This clonotype was seen more than once but under ten times. This chain connects TRBV21-1 to TRBJ2-1; TRBD1 is the table's D call, not checked against the DNA. TRBV21-1 is recorded as a pseudogene. This CDR3 has 13 residues. The CDR3: CASSTDRENEQFF. The CDR3, as DNA: TGTGCCAGCAGCACTGACAGGGAGAATGAGCAGTTCTTC.

CDR3 region: CASSAGPTNTGELFF. CDR3 nucleotides: TGTGCCAGTAGTGCGGGACCGACGAACACCGGGGAGCTGTTTTTT. This sequence joins TRBV19 and TRBJ2-2; possibly TRBD2 for D (6 bases). Trimming stripped 5 bases from V and 0 bases from J, with 10 bases between. Germline V gene data show CDR1 as LNHDA and CDR2 as SQIVND (reference sequence). This CDR3 has 15 amino acids.

Many counts were recorded for this clonotype. This chain uses TRBV3-1 with TRBJ1-5; TRBD1 might be the D (6 bases). CDR3 length: 15 amino acids. With 1 base removed from V and 1 base from J, the gap between germline ends came to 8 bases. Germline CDR1 reads LGHDT; CDR2 reads YNNKEL (reference sequence). CDR3 sequence (DNA): TGTGCCAGCAGCCAAGGAGGGGGGAGCAATCAGCCCCAGCATTTT. It translates to CASSQGGGSNQPQHF.

This clonotype appeared a few times. V is TRBV9 and J is TRBJ1-1; D uncertain. Trimming took 0 bases from V and 6 from J, leaving 6 bases between them. The CDR3 spans 12 residues. The germline CDR1 and CDR2 sequences are SGDLS and YYNGEE. CDR3 amino acids: CASSVAEPEAFF. In DNA, the CDR3 is TGTGCCAGCAGCGTAGCCGAGCCTGAAGCTTTCTTT.

This clonotype has more than one count but fewer than ten. V usage is TRBV10-3 and J usage is TRBJ2-7; perhaps TRBD2 as D (6 bases). The CDR3 sequence is 12 residues long. Trimming took 7 bases from V and 5 from J, leaving 12 bases between them. Germline V CDR1 and CDR2: ENHRY, SYGVKD. CDR3 protein: CAITVAGNEQYF. CDR3 coding DNA: TGTGCCATCACCGTGGCGGGGAACGAGCAGTACTTC.

The J gene is TRBJ1-2, the V gene TRBV10-1; D is perhaps TRBD1 (6 bases). Germline V gene data show CDR1 as WNHNN and CDR2 as SYGVQD (reference sequence). The CDR3 runs to 13 residues. V dropped 8 bases and J dropped 4 bases, with 14 bases sitting between them. The CDR3 here is CASAGDRLYGYTF. Here the CDR3 DNA reads TGCGCCAGCGCCGGAGACAGGCTCTATGGCTACACCTTC.

The rearrangement uses TRBV7-2 and TRBJ1-2, with a tentative D call TRBD1 (5 bases). Between the trimmed V and J ends, which lost 2 bases and 7 bases, there was a span of 14 bases. This CDR3 has 14 residues. Germline V gene lookup returns CDR1 SGHTA and CDR2 FQGNSA. The CDR3 region is CASSLMDGGSGYTF. The CDR3, as DNA: TGTGCCAGCAGCTTAATGGACGGGGGAAGTGGCTACACCTTC. The variable domain in full, with the rest retrieved from reference TRBV7-2 and TRBJ1-2, is GAGVSQSPSNKVTEKGKDVELRCDPISGHTALYWYRQSLGQGLEFLIYFQGNSAPDKSGLPSDRFSAERTGGSVSTLTIQRTQQEDSAVYLCASSLMDGGSGYTFGSGTRLTVV.

This sequence joins TRBV28 and TRBJ1-2; the D is unclear. The V gene lost 2 bases and the J gene lost 6 bases, with 4 bases spanning the gap. The CDR3 length is 11 residues. The germline V gene encodes CDR1 MDHEN and CDR2 SYDVKM. The CDR3: CASSLVDGYTF. CDR3 bases: TGTGCCAGCAGTTTAGTGGATGGCTACACCTTC.